These 10 T cell receptor beta chains were sequenced from one sample in a study of CXCR3-negative and CXCR3-positive naive CD8 T cells. Notes on the study in general: Relative to CXCR3-negative naive cells, CXCR3-positive naive cells had more hydrophobic TRB CDR3s.

These receptors' antigens are unknown. All TRB cDNA libraries came from 5' RACE performed with UMI labels. No DNA is given; TCRdb re-called the 5' RACE reads and lists each CDR3 protein once. The specimen's table records 100,000 to 150,000 distinct CDR3 sequences. The sequenced material came from naive CXCR3+ CD8+ T cells from blood. Subset given: CD45RO-CCR7+CD27+CD95- naive CD8+ T cells expressing CXCR3 (TNR3+). Receptors were obtained from a human donor in good health. Some clones in this sample may be carry-over from other donors' samples.

The chain is built from TRBV29-1 and TRBJ2-7; the TRBD2 assignment by TCRdb is unverifiable without DNA. CDR1 SQVTM and CDR2 ANQGSEA come from the germline V gene. CDR3 length equals 13 residues. CDR3 sequence: CSVTDQRWSEQYF.

This sequence joins TRBV30 and TRBJ1-5. The CDR3 contains 14 residues. CDR1 and CDR2 from the germline V gene are GTSNPN and SVGIG (reference sequence). The CDR3 spells CAWSVPGSNQPQHF.

This rearrangement joins TRBV5-4 to TRBJ2-5; the D call of TRBD2 rests on TCRdb alone, since no DNA is present to check it. CDR1 is SGHNT and CDR2 is YYREEE in the germline V gene (reference sequence). The CDR3 extends over 17 amino acids. This CDR3 reads CASSSWTAGLVQETQYF.

The rearrangement joins TRBV28 to TRBJ2-5. From germline, CDR1 is MDHEN and CDR2 SYDVKM. The length of the CDR3 is 15 residues. The CDR3 reads CASSPSWLAEETQYF. The full variable domain, rest sourced from reference TRBV28 and TRBJ2-5, is DVKVTQSSRYLVKRTGEKVFLECVQDMDHENMFWYRQDPGLGLRLIYFSYDVKMKEKGDIPEGYSVSREKKERFSLILESASTNQTSMYLCASSPSWLAEETQYFGPGTRLLVL.

This sequence joins TRBV6-1 and TRBJ2-1; no DNA is available, so the TRBD1 call from TCRdb remains unchecked. The CDR3 contains 15 residues. CDR1 and CDR2 from the germline V gene are MNHNS and SASEGT. This CDR3 is CAIARGTFSYNEQFF.

V and J are TRBV5-6 and TRBJ2-5; with no DNA, the TCRdb D assignment of TRBD2 cannot be verified. The CDR3 loop spans 13 amino acids. In germline, CDR1 is SGHDT, CDR2 YYEEEE. The CDR3 protein is CASSLGLAGAQYF.

V is TRBV4-1 and J is TRBJ2-5; TCRdb gives TRBD1 as the D gene, but with no DNA this cannot be confirmed. Germline V gene sequence: CDR1 MGHRA, CDR2 YSYEKL. The CDR3 is 15 amino acids. The CDR3 loop is CASSQIGGYLKTQYF.

V usage is TRBV28 and J usage is TRBJ2-3; TCRdb reports TRBD2, a call that lacks DNA to check it against. Germline V gives CDR1 MDHEN, CDR2 SYDVKM. CDR3 length: 14 residues. The chain's CDR3 is CASSWSGGEDTQYF.

The chain links TRBV29-1 to TRBJ2-7; TCRdb returns TRBD1, unconfirmable since there is no DNA. This CDR3 is 12 amino acids long. CDR1 SQVTM and CDR2 ANQGSEA come from the germline V gene. The CDR3 spells CSVGDREFGQYF.

The chain is built from TRBV15 and TRBJ1-3; the D gene TCRdb calls, TRBD1, cannot be checked with no DNA. Germline V gene sequence: CDR1 LNHNV, CDR2 YYDKDF (reference sequence). CDR3 length: 20 residues. The CDR3: CATSRDGGLAGRDSGNTIYF. The whole variable domain, remainder taken from reference TRBV15 and TRBJ1-3, is DAMVIQNPRYQVTQFGKPVTLSCSQTLNHNVMYWYQQKSSQAPKLLFHYYDKDFNNEADTPDNFQSRRPNTSFCFLDIRSPGLGDTAMYLCATSRDGGLAGRDSGNTIYFGEGSWLTVV.